Listed below are T cell receptor beta chains from one sample, sequenced in a study of tumor and adjacent non-tumor tissue in lung cancer. TCRdb analysed the multiplex PCR reads with MiXCR anew, one entry per CDR3 protein. The sample contains about 110,000 distinct CDR3 sequences, around 82% of which appear only once. The sample consisted of lung tumor tissue. The receptors come from a man between 70 and 80 years old with non-small cell lung cancer. The CDR3 runs from the conserved cysteine through the conserved F or W. A D gene is named only where the DNA matches it firmly. Size is stated for part of the rows, as once, few or many counts, or as a class when the clone is expanded.

TRBJ1-1 | TRBD1 | TRBV5-1 | . | TGCGCCTGCAGCTCGGGAGGGACAGGGACCACTGAAGCTTTCTTT | CACSSGGTGTTEAFF
TRBJ1-1 | . | TRBV11-3 | . | TGTGCCAACAGCTTATTCAGCATTACGATGAACACTGAGGCTTTCTTT | CANSLFSITMNTEAFF
TRBJ1-6 | TRBD1 | TRBV6-1 | many | TGTGCCAGCAGTGAGGGGGGACAGAGTTATTCACCCCTCCACTTT | CASSEGGQSYSPLHF
TRBJ2-1 | . | TRBV11-2 | . | TGTGCCAGCAGCTCACATGTGAGGGACTGGGCCTCCTACAATGAGCAGATCTTC | CASSSHVRDWASYNEQIF
TRBJ2-1 | . | TRBV11-2 | . | TGTGCCAGCAGATTACATGTGCGGGACTGGGCCTCGTACATTGAGCAGTTCTTC | CASRLHVRDWASYIEQFF
TRBJ1-6 | . | TRBV6-5 | . | TGTGTCGGCAGTTATTCCGACGGTAAAAATTCACCCCTCCATTTT | CVGSYSDGKNSPLHF
TRBJ1-1 | . | TRBV6-5 | . | TGTGCCAGCAGTTACTGGCAGAACCCTATGAACACCGAAACTTTCTTT | CASSYWQNPMNTETFF
TRBJ2-3 | TRBD2 | TRBV4-3 | . | TGCGCAAGCAGCCGTAAACTAGCGGGAGTGGCAGATACGCAGTATTTT | CASSRKLAGVADTQYF
TRBJ2-5 | . | TRBV4-1 | once | TGCGCCAGCAGTCAAGTATTGACAGTTGAAGATACCCAGTACTTC | CASSQVLTVEDTQYF
TRBJ1-2 | . | TRBV6-4 | . | TGTGCCAGCAGTGACACCACCGGTACAGGATTTTTGAACTTC | CASSDTTGTGFLNF
TRBJ2-5 | TRBD2 | TRBV12-3/TRBV12-4 | . | TGTGCCAGTAGAAAAAGCGACCACCCAACTAGCGGGATTCCCCAGGAGACCCGGTACTTC | CASRKSDHPTSGIPQETRYF
TRBJ2-2 | TRBD2 | TRBV6-2/TRBV6-3 | . | TGTGCCAGCAATTATTTTGCTAGCGGGAGGGCCGGAACCGGGGAGCTGTTATTC | CASNYFASGRAGTGELLF
TRBJ2-5 | . | TRBV4-2 | . | TGTGCCAGCAACCAAGTCGTCAGCAGGGGGGGGGAGACCCAGTACTTC | CASNQVVSRGGETQYF
TRBJ1-1 | . | TRBV11-2 | . | TGTGCCAACAGACATTTTGCAGTGACTGAAGCTTTCTTT | CANRHFAVTEAFF
TRBJ1-5 | . | TRBV28 | . | TGTGCCAGCAGACTAGAGGCGAGGGGTCTAAATCGGCCCCAGCAATTT | CASRLEARGLNRPQQF
TRBJ1-2 | . | TRBV20-1 | . | TGCAGTGTCTCAGGAAGCAGGAAGTATGGCTACACCTTC | CSVSGSRKYGYTF